Sequencing of this T cell receptor beta chain was carried out in a study of blood T cells in healthy people across ages. It was with a sample-barcoded 5' primer and a J-beta primer mix that a second PCR of about 7 to 12 cycles was run. TCRdb called the 5' RACE reads again in MiXCR, with one record for every CDR3 protein. The table has roughly 1,000,000 distinct CDR3 sequences, about 25% seen once; the top ten hold 0.65% to 0.95%. CDR3 length equals 15 residues. This sample also belongs to another study, concerning T cells of mothers and their children. From that paper: The study recruited three healthy Caucasian mothers and their six children as donors. RNA was extracted, and all of it went into cDNA synthesis at about 1.6 ug per 15 ul. It was related mother-child pairs that showed slightly higher overlap than unrelated pairs, without reaching significance.

This sequence originates from a girl under 10 years old in good health. This chain links TRBV12-3 or TRBV12-4 with TRBJ2-1; D is undetermined. The end of the DNA aligns better with TRBJ2-5, so the J call may be wrong. Sample: blood. The CDR3: CASSFRASGFSAQYF. The CDR3 coding sequence is TGTGCCAGCAGTTTTAGGGCGTCTGGATTTTCGGCCCAGTACTTC.